These 13 T cell receptor beta chains came from one sample sequenced in a study of OX40 agonist ivuxolimab in advanced cancers. Clones were sequenced by immunoSEQ multiplex PCR, and TCRdb holds only the in-frame ones, with some missing. Here the sample spans nearly 55,000 clones, almost 85% being singletons. Source: CD4+ or CD8+ T cells sorted from blood, taken in a trial of the OX40 agonist ivuxolimab. These receptors came from an adult with an advanced solid tumor such as melanoma, head and neck, liver or kidney cancer.

The V and J genes are TRBV10-1 and TRBJ2-1, with D unclear. V was pared by 5 bases and J by 10 bases, with 15 bases between. CDR3 length: 13 amino acids. Germline CDR1 reads WNHNN; CDR2 reads SYGVQD (reference sequence). The CDR3 reads CASSQSLVGEQFF. The CDR3 coding sequence is TGCGCCAGCAGTCAAAGTCTGGTCGGAGAGCAGTTCTTC.

The chain combines TRBV2 with TRBJ2-7; D might be TRBD1 or TRBD2, each matching 5 bases. This CDR3 has 14 amino acids. The germline V gene encodes CDR1 SNHLY and CDR2 FYNNEI. V dropped 4 bases and J dropped 6 bases, with 16 bases sitting between them. The CDR3 region is CASSGLALGGEQYF. The CDR3 DNA sequence: TGTGCCAGCAGTGGGTTGGCCCTTGGGGGCGAGCAGTACTTC. The variable domain in full, completed from reference TRBV2 and TRBJ2-7, reads EPEVTQTPSHQVTQMGQEVILRCVPISNHLYFYWYRQILGQKVEFLVSFYNNEISEKSEIFDDQFSVERPDGSNFTLKIRSTKLEDSAMYFCASSGLALGGEQYFGPGTRLTVT.

This chain joins TRBV5-4 and TRBJ2-7; D call uncertain. The V gene lost 0 bases and the J gene lost 4 bases, with 5 bases spanning the gap. The CDR3 totals 12 residues. Germline values: CDR1 SGHNT, CDR2 YYREEE (reference sequence). The CDR3 protein is CASSLDRYEQYF. CDR3 in DNA: TGTGCCAGCAGCTTGGACAGATACGAGCAGTACTTC.

The gene calls are TRBV27 and TRBJ1-4; D is unclear. Germline CDR1 reads MNHEY; CDR2 reads SMNVEV (reference sequence). The ends were cut back, 6 bases at V and 4 bases at J, with 3 bases in the middle. The CDR3 runs to 11 residues. For the CDR3, the DNA is TGTGCCAGCAGGAGTAATGAAAAACTGTTTTTT. Its translation is CASRSNEKLFF.

The chain recombines TRBV6-6 with TRBJ1-5; D gene ambiguous. Germline V gene data show CDR1 as MNHNY and CDR2 as SVGAGI (reference sequence). There are 13 residues in the CDR3. V gave up 4 bases and J gave up 6 bases, with 10 bases separating them. The CDR3 region is CASSLTRGQPQHF. Here the CDR3 DNA reads TGTGCCAGCAGTTTGACCCGGGGTCAGCCCCAGCATTTT.

This clone was counted once. The V and J genes are TRBV19 and TRBJ2-1, with D unresolved. CDR1 is LNHDA and CDR2 is SQIVND in the germline V gene (reference sequence). Trimming pared 4 bases from V and 0 bases from J, leaving 13 bases between. This CDR3 comprises 16 residues. CDR3 sequence reads: CASSTPLGSSYNEQFF. CDR3 nucleotides: TGTGCCAGTAGTACCCCTCTCGGTAGCTCCTACAATGAGCAGTTCTTC.

The V gene is TRBV4-3, the J gene TRBJ2-2, with TRBD1 matching over 9 bases. The germline CDR1 and CDR2 sequences are LGHNA and YSLEER. This CDR3 is built from 17 residues. V lost 0 bases to trimming and J lost 5 bases; unmatched junction nucleotides: 7. CDR3 coding DNA: TGCGCCAGCAGCCAAGATGTGGGACAGGGAAGAACCGGGGAGCTGTTTTTT. As protein: CASSQDVGQGRTGELFF.

This sequence joins TRBV18 and TRBJ1-2; D call uncertain. Trimming stripped 4 bases from V and 4 bases from J, with 10 bases between. CDR1 is KGHSH, CDR2 LQKENI, per germline. The CDR3 has 13 amino acids. CDR3 DNA: TGTGCCAGCTCACGGACTCAACCCTATGGCTACACCTTC. Protein: CASSRTQPYGYTF.

This chain joins TRBV4-2 and TRBJ2-5, with D perhaps matching TRBD2 (7 bases). The CDR3 extends over 15 amino acids. Looked up from germline, CDR1 is LGHNA and CDR2 is YNFKEQ. Trimming left V 1 base short and J 1 base short, with 10 bases between. CDR3 in DNA: TGTGCCAGCAGCCAAGTGGGGGGGGCCCAAGAGACCCAGTACTTC. Protein product: CASSQVGGAQETQYF.

This chain links TRBV2 with TRBJ2-3; 7 nucleotides agree with TRBD1. Germline CDR1 reads SNHLY; CDR2 reads FYNNEI. This CDR3 contains 14 residues. J gave up 2 bases and V 6 bases, and 5 bases lay outside the gene matches. DNA for the CDR3: TGTGCCAGCAGGGGGACAGTCAACACAGATACGCAGTATTTT. Translating it yields CASRGTVNTDTQYF.

The gene calls are TRBV6-1 and TRBJ1-1; perhaps TRBD1 as D (6 bases). This CDR3 contains 16 residues. The V and J ends lost 4 bases and 0 bases respectively, with 15 bases between them. Germline V lookup: CDR1 MNHNS, CDR2 SASEGT. CDR3 loop: CASSAGTGQMNTEAFF. For the CDR3, the DNA is TGTGCCAGCAGTGCCGGCACAGGGCAAATGAACACTGAAGCTTTCTTT.

The rearrangement uses TRBV11-2 and TRBJ1-1; no firm D call. V was cut by 2 bases and J by 3 bases, with 7 bases left in between. The CDR3 consists of 13 residues. Per germline, CDR1 SGHAT and CDR2 FQNNGV. CDR3 residues: CASSLSRDTEAFF. CDR3 DNA: TGTGCCAGCAGCTTATCAAGGGACACTGAAGCTTTCTTT.

V gene TRBV5-4 combines with J gene TRBJ2-7; maybe TRBD2 (5 bases). The ends were cut back, 4 bases at V and 6 bases at J, with 11 bases in the middle. CDR3 size: 12 residues. Germline assignment: CDR1 SGHNT and CDR2 YYREEE (reference sequence). The CDR3 here is CASSLSGIEQYF. CDR3 bases: TGTGCCAGCAGCCTGTCGGGGATCGAGCAGTACTTC.